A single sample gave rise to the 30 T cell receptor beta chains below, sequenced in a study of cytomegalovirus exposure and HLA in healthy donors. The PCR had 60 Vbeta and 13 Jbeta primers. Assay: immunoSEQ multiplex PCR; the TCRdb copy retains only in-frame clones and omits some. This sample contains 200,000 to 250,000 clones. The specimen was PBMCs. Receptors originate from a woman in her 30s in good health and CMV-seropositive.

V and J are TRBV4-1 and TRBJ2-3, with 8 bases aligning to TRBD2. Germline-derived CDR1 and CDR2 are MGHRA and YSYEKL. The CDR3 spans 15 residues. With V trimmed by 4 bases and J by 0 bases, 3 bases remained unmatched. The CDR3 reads CASSLAGSSTDTQYF. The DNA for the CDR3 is TGCGCCAGCAGCCTAGCGGGGAGTAGCACAGATACGCAGTATTTT.

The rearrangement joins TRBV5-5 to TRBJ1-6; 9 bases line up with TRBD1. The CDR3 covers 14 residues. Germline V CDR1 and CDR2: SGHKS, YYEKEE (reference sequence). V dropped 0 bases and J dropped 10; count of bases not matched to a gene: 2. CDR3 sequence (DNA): TGTGCCAGCAGCTTGGCGACAGGGGGATCACCCCTCCACTTT. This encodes CASSLATGGSPLHF.

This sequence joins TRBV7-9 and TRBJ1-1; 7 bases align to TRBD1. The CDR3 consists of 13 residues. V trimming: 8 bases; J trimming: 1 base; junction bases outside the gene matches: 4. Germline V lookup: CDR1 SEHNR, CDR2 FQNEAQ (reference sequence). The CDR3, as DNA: TGTGCCAGCCACGGGACAGCGAACACTGAAGCTTTCTTT. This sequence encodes CASHGTANTEAFF.

The CDR3 DNA follows: TGTGCCATCAGTGGGAGGACTAGCGGGGTTGATAACGAGCAGTACTTC. Translation: CAISGRTSGVDNEQYF. The chain employs TRBV10-3 and TRBJ2-5; 12 nucleotides agree with TRBD2. The last part of the DNA fits TRBJ2-7 better; the J call may be wrong. This CDR3 is built from 16 residues. CDR1 is ENHRY and CDR2 is SYGVKD in the germline V gene.

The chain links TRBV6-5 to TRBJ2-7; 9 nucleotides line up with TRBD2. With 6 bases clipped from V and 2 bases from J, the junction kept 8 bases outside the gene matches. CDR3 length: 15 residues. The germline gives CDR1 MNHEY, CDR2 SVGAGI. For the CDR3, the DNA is TGTGCCAGCAGCAAGACTAGCGGAAACCCCTACGAGCAGTACTTC. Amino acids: CASSKTSGNPYEQYF.

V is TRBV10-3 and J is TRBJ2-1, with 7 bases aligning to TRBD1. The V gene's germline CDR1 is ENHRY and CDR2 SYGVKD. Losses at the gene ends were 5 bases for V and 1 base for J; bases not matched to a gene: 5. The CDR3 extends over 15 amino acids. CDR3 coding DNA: TGTGCCATCAGTCCCCAACAGGGGTCCTACAATGAGCAGTTCTTC. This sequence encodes CAISPQQGSYNEQFF.

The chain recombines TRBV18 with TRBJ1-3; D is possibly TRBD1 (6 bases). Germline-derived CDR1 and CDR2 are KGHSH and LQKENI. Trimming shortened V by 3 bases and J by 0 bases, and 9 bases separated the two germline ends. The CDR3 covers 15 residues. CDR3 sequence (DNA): TGTGCCAGCTCACCTCGGACAGCCTCTGGAAACACCATATATTTT. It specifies CASSPRTASGNTIYF.

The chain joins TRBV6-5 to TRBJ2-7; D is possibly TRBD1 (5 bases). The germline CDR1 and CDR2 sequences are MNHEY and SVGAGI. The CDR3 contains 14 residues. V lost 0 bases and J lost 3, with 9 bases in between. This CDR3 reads CASSYSTRVYEQYF. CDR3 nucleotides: TGTGCCAGCAGTTACTCGACCAGGGTCTACGAGCAGTACTTC.

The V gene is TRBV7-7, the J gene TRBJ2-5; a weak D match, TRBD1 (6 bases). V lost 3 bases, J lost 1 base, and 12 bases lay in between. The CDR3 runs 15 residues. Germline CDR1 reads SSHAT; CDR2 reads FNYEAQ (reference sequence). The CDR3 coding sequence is TGTGCCAGCAGCTTTGGCCAGGGGCTCCAAGAGACCCAGTACTTC. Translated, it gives CASSFGQGLQETQYF.

CDR3 sequence reads: CASNSRNTEAFF. The CDR3 DNA follows: TGTGCCAGCAATTCCAGGAACACTGAAGCTTTCTTT. The chain has TRBV2 and TRBJ1-1; D not certain. The ends were cut back, 7 bases at V and 1 base at J, with 7 bases in the middle. CDR1 and CDR2 from the germline V gene are SNHLY and FYNNEI. The CDR3 has 12 amino acids.

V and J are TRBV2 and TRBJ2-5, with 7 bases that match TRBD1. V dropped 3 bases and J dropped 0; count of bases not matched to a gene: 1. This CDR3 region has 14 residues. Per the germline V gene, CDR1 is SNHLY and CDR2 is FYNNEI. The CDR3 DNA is TGTGCCAGCAGTGACAGGGGGTACCAAGAGACCCAGTACTTC. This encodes CASSDRGYQETQYF.

The CDR3 reads CASSVAVNSGNTIYF. The CDR3 DNA follows: TGTGCCAGCAGCGTAGCAGTCAACTCTGGAAACACCATATATTTT. V is TRBV9 and J is TRBJ1-3, with unresolved D. Looked up from germline, CDR1 is SGDLS and CDR2 is YYNGEE. The V gene lost 0 bases and the J gene lost 0 bases, with 7 bases spanning the gap. The CDR3 contains 15 residues.

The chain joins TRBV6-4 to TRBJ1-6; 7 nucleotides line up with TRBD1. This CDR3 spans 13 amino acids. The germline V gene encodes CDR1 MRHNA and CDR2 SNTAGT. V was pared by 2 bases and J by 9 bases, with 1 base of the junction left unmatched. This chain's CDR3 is CASSDRGLSPLHF. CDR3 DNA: TGTGCCAGCAGTGACAGGGGGCTTTCACCCCTCCACTTT.

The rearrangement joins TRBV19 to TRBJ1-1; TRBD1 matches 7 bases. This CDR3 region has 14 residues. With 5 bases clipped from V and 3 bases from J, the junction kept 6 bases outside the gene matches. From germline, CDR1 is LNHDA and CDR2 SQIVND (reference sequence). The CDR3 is CASSVQGPDTEAFF. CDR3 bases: TGTGCCAGTAGTGTACAGGGGCCGGACACTGAAGCTTTCTTT.

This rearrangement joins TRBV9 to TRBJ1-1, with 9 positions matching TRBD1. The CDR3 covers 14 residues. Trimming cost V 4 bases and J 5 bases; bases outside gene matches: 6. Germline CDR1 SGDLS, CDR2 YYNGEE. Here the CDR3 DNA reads TGTGCCAGCAGCCCCGGGACAGGGCGGACTGAAGCTTTCTTT. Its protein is CASSPGTGRTEAFF.

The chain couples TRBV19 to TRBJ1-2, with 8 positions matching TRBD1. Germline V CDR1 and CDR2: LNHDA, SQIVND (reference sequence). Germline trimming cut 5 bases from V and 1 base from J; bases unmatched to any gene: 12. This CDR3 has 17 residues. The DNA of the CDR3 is TGTGCCAGTAGTCCCGCGGACAGGGACGATTTTAACTATGGCTACACCTTC. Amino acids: CASSPADRDDFNYGYTF.

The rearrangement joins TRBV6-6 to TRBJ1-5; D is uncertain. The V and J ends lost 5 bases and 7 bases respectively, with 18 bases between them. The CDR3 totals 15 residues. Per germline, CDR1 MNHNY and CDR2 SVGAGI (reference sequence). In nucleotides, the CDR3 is TGTGCCAGCAGTCCGAAGACTACAATTAAACAGCCCCAGCATTTT. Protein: CASSPKTTIKQPQHF.

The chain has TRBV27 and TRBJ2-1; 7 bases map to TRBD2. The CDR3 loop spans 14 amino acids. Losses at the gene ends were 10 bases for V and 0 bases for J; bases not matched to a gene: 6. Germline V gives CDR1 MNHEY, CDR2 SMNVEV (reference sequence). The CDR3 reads CANNGGSSYNEQFF. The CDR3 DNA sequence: TGTGCCAACAACGGGGGGAGCTCCTACAATGAGCAGTTCTTC.

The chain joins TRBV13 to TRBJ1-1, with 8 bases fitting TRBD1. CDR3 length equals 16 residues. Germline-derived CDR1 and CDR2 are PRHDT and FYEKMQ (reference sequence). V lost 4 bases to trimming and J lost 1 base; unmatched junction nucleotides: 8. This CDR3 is CASSSDRTGWNTEAFF. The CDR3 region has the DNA TGTGCCAGCAGCTCCGATCGGACAGGGTGGAACACTGAAGCTTTCTTT.

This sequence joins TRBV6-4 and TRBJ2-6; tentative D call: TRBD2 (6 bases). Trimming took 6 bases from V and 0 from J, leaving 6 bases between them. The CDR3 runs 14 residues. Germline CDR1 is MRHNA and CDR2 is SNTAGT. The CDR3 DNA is TGTGCCAGCAGCGGGAGCTCTGGGGCCAACGTCCTGACTTTC. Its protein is CASSGSSGANVLTF.

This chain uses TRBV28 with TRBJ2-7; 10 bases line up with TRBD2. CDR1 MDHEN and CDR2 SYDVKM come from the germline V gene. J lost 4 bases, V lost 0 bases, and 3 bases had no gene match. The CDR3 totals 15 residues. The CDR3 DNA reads TGTGCCAGCAGTTTATGGGGACTAGCGAATTACGAGCAGTACTTC. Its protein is CASSLWGLANYEQYF.

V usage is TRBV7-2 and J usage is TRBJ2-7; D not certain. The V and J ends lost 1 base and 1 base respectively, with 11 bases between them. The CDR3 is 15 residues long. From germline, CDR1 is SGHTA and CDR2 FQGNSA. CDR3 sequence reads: CASSLEQAPSYEQYF. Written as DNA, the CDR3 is TGTGCCAGCAGCTTAGAGCAGGCCCCTTCCTACGAGCAGTACTTC. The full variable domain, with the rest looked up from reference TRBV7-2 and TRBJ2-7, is GAGVSQSPSNKVTEKGKDVELRCDPISGHTALYWYRQSLGQGLEFLIYFQGNSAPDKSGLPSDRFSAERTGGSVSTLTIQRTQQEDSAVYLCASSLEQAPSYEQYFGPGTRLTVT.

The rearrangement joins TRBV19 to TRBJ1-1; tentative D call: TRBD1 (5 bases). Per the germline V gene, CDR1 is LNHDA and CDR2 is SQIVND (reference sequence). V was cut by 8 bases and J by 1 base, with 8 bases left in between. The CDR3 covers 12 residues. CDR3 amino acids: CASAGRNTEAFF. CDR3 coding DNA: TGTGCCAGTGCGGGACGGAACACTGAAGCTTTCTTT.

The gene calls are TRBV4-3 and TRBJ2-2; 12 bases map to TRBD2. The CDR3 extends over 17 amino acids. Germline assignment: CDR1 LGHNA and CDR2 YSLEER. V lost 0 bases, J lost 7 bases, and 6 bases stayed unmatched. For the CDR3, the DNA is TGCGCCAGCAGCCAAGATTTGACTAGCGGGAGCAGCGGGGAGCTGTTTTTT. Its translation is CASSQDLTSGSSGELFF.

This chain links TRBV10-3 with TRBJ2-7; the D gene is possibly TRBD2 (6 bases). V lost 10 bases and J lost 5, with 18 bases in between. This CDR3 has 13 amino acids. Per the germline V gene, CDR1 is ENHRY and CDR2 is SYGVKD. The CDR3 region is CASQRAEVDEQYF. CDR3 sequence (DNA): TGTGCCAGCCAGCGGGCGGAAGTCGACGAGCAGTACTTC.

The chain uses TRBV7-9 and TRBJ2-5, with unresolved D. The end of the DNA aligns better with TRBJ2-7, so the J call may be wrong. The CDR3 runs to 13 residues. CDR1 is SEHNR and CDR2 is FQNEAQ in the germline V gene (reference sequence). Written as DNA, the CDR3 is TGTGCCAGCAGCTTAGGGTCGTTCTACGAGCAGTACTTC. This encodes CASSLGSFYEQYF.

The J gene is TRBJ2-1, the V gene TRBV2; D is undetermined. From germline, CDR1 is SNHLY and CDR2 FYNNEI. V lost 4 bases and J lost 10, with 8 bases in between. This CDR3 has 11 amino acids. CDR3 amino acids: CASSGDGEQFF. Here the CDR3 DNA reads TGTGCCAGCAGTGGAGACGGGGAGCAGTTCTTC.

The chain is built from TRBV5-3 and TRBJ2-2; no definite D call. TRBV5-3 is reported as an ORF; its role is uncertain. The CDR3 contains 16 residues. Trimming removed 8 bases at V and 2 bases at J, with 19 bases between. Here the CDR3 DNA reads TGTGCCAGGGGCTTCATTTTCCTCGCCAACACCGGGGAGCTGTTTTTT. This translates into CARGFIFLANTGELFF.

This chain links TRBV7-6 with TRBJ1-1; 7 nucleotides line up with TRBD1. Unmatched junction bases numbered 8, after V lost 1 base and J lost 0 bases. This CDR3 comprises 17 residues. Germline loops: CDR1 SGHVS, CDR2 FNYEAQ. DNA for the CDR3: TGTGCCAGCAGCTTAGGATTGGGACAGAGTATGAACACTGAAGCTTTCTTT. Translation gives CASSLGLGQSMNTEAFF.

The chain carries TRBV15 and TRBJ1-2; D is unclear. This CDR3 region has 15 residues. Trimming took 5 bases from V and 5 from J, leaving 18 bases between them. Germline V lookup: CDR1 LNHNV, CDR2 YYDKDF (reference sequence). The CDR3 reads CATSPRNSASYGYTF. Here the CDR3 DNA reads TGTGCCACCAGCCCGCGAAACAGTGCCTCGTATGGCTACACCTTC.